Listed below are T cell receptor beta chains from one sample, sequenced in a study of blood T cell repertoires in COVID-19. Sequencing was performed with immunoSEQ multiplex PCR; in TCRdb, only in-frame clones are kept and a portion is missing. The data contain 15,000 to 20,000 clones, approximately 83% of them singletons. The specimen was peripheral blood. The source of these receptors is a human donor in a cohort sampled during active COVID-19. The CDR3 runs from the conserved cysteine through the conserved F or W.

TRBV28	CASRTTTDEAFF
TRBV5-1	CASSPSLGQNYGYTF
TRBV28	CASSFSGNEKLFF
TRBV15	CATSAVRAGANVLTF
TRBV5-8	CASSKGLAGVIGELFF
TRBV7-6	CASSLGASSRRETQYF
TRBV27	CASSLGAGSPTYEQYF
TRBV28	CASSLQGENIQYF
TRBV30	CAWTQTGGPYEQYF
TRBV4-3	CASSQNRVGEKLFF
TRBV6-1	CASSEAGQGNQPQHF
TRBV5-1	CASSSGGTGTDTQYF
TRBV7-3	CASSLTRASEGTDTQYF
TRBV7-6	CASSLEATREQYF
TRBV18	CASALAGSSTDTQYF
TRBV10-2	CASSGGQGVNNEQFF
TRBV29-1	CSTWDNNEQFF
TRBV2	CASIPTSGMFDEQFF
TRBV6-6	CASSPGRGRADTQYF
TRBV19	CASSIRTGGYEQYF
TRBV18	CASSPRGNGELFF
TRBV19	CASSSEGGTSVSRAGANVLTF
TRBV21-1	CASSSRTSGSTDTQYF
TRBV9	CASSVASGRRETQYF
TRBV5-8	CASSLVRGSTEAFF
TRBV3-1/TRBV3-2	CASSQGKTQGRYGYTF
TRBV6-5	CASSYSRQPTNEKLFF
TRBV7-7	CASSPDFGETQYF
TRBV6-5	CASRPTSASGELFF
TRBV18	CASSPPLRGLHTEAFF
TRBV7-3	CASSPGLERTDTQYF
TRBV6-1	CASSEGQLNTGELFF
TRBV4-2	CASSPRLAGIQETQYF
TRBV28	CASSLESPGVQYF
TRBV3-1/TRBV3-2	CASSQVYETQYF
TRBV14	CASRPSVSGISGANVLTF